Listed here are 19 T cell receptor beta chains from one sample, sequenced in a study of OX40 agonist ivuxolimab in advanced cancers. Sequenced by immunoSEQ multiplex PCR; TCRdb stores in-frame clones only, minus some. The sample consists of just over 90,000 clones, 85% to 95% of them appearing once. Specimen: CD4+ or CD8+ T cells sorted from blood, collected in a trial of the OX40 agonist ivuxolimab. All receptors come from an adult with an advanced solid tumor such as melanoma, head and neck, liver or kidney cancer.

This chain connects TRBV29-1 to TRBJ1-2, with D perhaps TRBD1 (5 bases). Germline loops: CDR1 SQVTM, CDR2 ANQGSEA. The V gene lost 0 bases and the J gene lost 7 bases, with 15 bases spanning the gap. The CDR3 is 14 amino acids. CDR3 in DNA: TGCAGCGTTGAAGATCCTTCAGGGTACAGTGGCTACACCTTC. It codes for CSVEDPSGYSGYTF. Based on the CDR3 plus reference TRBV29-1 and TRBJ1-2, the full variable domain is SAVISQKPSRDICQRGTSLTIQCQVDSQVTMMFWYRQQPGQSLTLIATANQGSEATYESGFVIDKFPISRPNLTFSTLTVSNMSPEDSSIYLCSVEDPSGYSGYTFGSGTRLTVV.

V gene TRBV19 combines with J gene TRBJ2-7; either TRBD1 or TRBD2 may supply D (5 bases each). The CDR3 covers 14 residues. V lost 4 bases and J 1 base, leaving 11 bases between the germline ends. The V gene's germline CDR1 is LNHDA and CDR2 SQIVND (reference sequence). In nucleotides, the CDR3 is TGTGCCAGTAGTAAACGGGACGGTTCCTACGAGCAGTACTTC. This sequence encodes CASSKRDGSYEQYF.

V gene TRBV11-2 combines with J gene TRBJ2-7; D gene unclear. Trimming shortened V by 1 base and J by 2 bases, and 12 bases separated the two germline ends. Germline CDR1 reads SGHAT; CDR2 reads FQNNGV. This CDR3 is 15 amino acids long. The CDR3 reads CASSLAASGAYEQYF. CDR3 DNA sequence: TGTGCCAGCAGCTTAGCGGCATCTGGGGCCTACGAGCAGTACTTC.

The chain has TRBV19 and TRBJ2-7, with D perhaps TRBD1 (7 bases). The CDR3 loop spans 15 amino acids. V was clipped by 3 bases and J by 2 bases, with 14 bases between them. CDR1 and CDR2 from the germline V gene are LNHDA and SQIVND (reference sequence). The CDR3 reads CASSIGGDRTYEQYF. The CDR3 DNA is TGTGCCAGTAGTATCGGCGGGGACAGAACCTACGAGCAGTACTTC.

This clone was found once. This sequence joins TRBV7-8 and TRBJ2-5; TRBD1 matches 8 bases. The DNA end is more similar to TRBJ2-7, so the J call may be wrong. CDR1 SGHVS and CDR2 FQNEAQ come from the germline V gene. The CDR3 spans 20 residues. CDR3 DNA sequence: TGTGCCAGCAGCCCAAGAGCATCGGGACAGGATAGACTGAGCTCCTACGAGCAGTACTTC. Its translation is CASSPRASGQDRLSSYEQYF.

This clone was seen just once. The chain links TRBV5-4 to TRBJ2-1; D perhaps matches TRBD1 (6 bases). The CDR3 is 13 amino acids. Trimming cost V 0 bases and J 7 bases, with 8 bases left between them. Germline CDR1 and CDR2: SGHNT and YYREEE (reference sequence). Here the CDR3 reads CASSLDRGNEQFF. CDR3 in DNA: TGTGCCAGCAGCTTGGATAGGGGGAATGAGCAGTTCTTC.

The J gene is TRBJ2-1, the V gene TRBV5-6, with D possibly being TRBD1 or TRBD2 (5 bases each). Between the trimmed V and J ends, which lost 4 bases and 10 bases, there was a span of 12 bases. Germline V gene data show CDR1 as SGHDT and CDR2 as YYEEEE. CDR3 length equals 12 residues. The CDR3 spells CASSLGRREQFF. CDR3 DNA: TGTGCCAGCAGCCTGGGACGTCGGGAGCAGTTCTTC.

The chain recombines TRBV27 with TRBJ1-2; tentatively, D is TRBD1 (6 bases). CDR3 length: 14 residues. The V end lost 7 bases, the J end lost 2 bases, and 14 bases lay between the germline ends. Germline V gene lookup returns CDR1 MNHEY and CDR2 SMNVEV (reference sequence). CDR3: CASKSWDTNYGYTF. The CDR3 bases are TGTGCCAGCAAATCCTGGGACACAAACTATGGCTACACCTTC.

V gene TRBV27 combines with J gene TRBJ2-7, with D perhaps TRBD1 (6 bases). Germline CDR1 is MNHEY and CDR2 is SMNVEV (reference sequence). Trimming took 3 bases from V and 4 from J, leaving 10 bases between them. This CDR3 contains 13 residues. DNA of the CDR3: TGTGCCAGCAGTTTCCGTACAGGGTACGAGCAGTACTTC. This translates into CASSFRTGYEQYF.

The V gene is TRBV27, the J gene TRBJ2-1; D is ambiguous. Trimming took 3 bases from V and 4 from J, leaving 16 bases between them. The germline V gene has CDR1 MNHEY and CDR2 SMNVEV (reference sequence). CDR3 length: 16 residues. CDR3 protein: CASSFTGGGIYNEQFF. In DNA form, the CDR3 reads TGTGCCAGCAGTTTTACGGGTGGTGGGATATACAATGAGCAGTTCTTC.

CDR3 sequence reads: CASSYPPGGLINEQFF. The CDR3 DNA reads TGTGCCAGCAGCTACCCACCGGGGGGACTAATCAATGAGCAGTTCTTC. J is TRBJ2-1 and V is TRBV27; 7 nucleotides agree with TRBD2. Germline CDR1 is MNHEY and CDR2 is SMNVEV (reference sequence). This CDR3 contains 16 residues. J was trimmed by 6 bases and V by 6 bases; bases with no gene match: 14.

The chain carries TRBV6-1 and TRBJ1-1, with D unresolved. The CDR3 length is 10 residues. Germline V gene lookup returns CDR1 MNHNS and CDR2 SASEGT. Trimming left V 6 bases short and J 8 bases short, with 7 bases between. The CDR3 region is CASSYGEAFF. The CDR3 DNA sequence: TGTGCCAGCAGCTATGGAGAAGCTTTCTTT.

J is TRBJ2-3 and V is TRBV5-4, with 15 bases lining up with TRBD2. Germline V gene sequence: CDR1 SGHNT, CDR2 YYREEE (reference sequence). This CDR3 contains 18 residues. Germline trimming cut 3 bases from V and 4 bases from J; bases unmatched to any gene: 9. The CDR3 spells CASSSKGLAGGHADTQYF. The DNA for the CDR3 is TGTGCCAGCAGCTCGAAAGGACTAGCGGGGGGGCATGCAGATACGCAGTATTTT.

J is TRBJ1-1 and V is TRBV19; no reliable D call. Between the trimmed V and J ends, which lost 2 bases and 3 bases, there was a span of 7 bases. CDR1 is LNHDA, CDR2 SQIVND, per germline (reference sequence). CDR3 length: 13 residues. CDR3 bases: TGTGCCAGTAGTATATCTATGGACACTGAAGCTTTCTTT. Its protein is CASSISMDTEAFF.

In its sample, this clone was seen once. V and J are TRBV2 and TRBJ1-4; unclear D gene. The CDR3 has 11 residues. The germline V gene encodes CDR1 SNHLY and CDR2 FYNNEI. V lost 8 bases to trimming and J lost 9 bases, with 10 bases between them. CDR3: CASSEAKKLFF. The CDR3 DNA sequence: TGTGCCAGCTCCGAGGCGAAAAAACTGTTTTTT. The whole variable domain, remainder taken from reference TRBV2 and TRBJ1-4, is EPEVTQTPSHQVTQMGQEVILRCVPISNHLYFYWYRQILGQKVEFLVSFYNNEISEKSEIFDDQFSVERPDGSNFTLKIRSTKLEDSAMYFCASSEAKKLFFGSGTQLSVL.

The gene calls are TRBV30 and TRBJ2-1, with TRBD2 matching over 8 bases. J lost 4 bases, V lost 7 bases, and 9 bases had no gene match. Germline V CDR1 and CDR2: GTSNPN, SVGIG (reference sequence). The CDR3 length is 14 residues. CDR3 bases: TGTGCCTTGTGGAGCGGGAGTGAGTACAATGAGCAGTTCTTC. The encoded protein is CALWSGSEYNEQFF.

The J gene is TRBJ1-1, the V gene TRBV9; possible D gene TRBD1, 5 bases. The germline V gene has CDR1 SGDLS and CDR2 YYNGEE. Trimming removed 6 bases from V and 0 bases from J, with 12 bases in between. The CDR3 has 14 amino acids. The CDR3 coding sequence is TGTGCCAGCACCCCCCTGGGGGTGAACACTGAAGCTTTCTTT. It codes for CASTPLGVNTEAFF.

This clone was detected once. The V call is TRBV6-5, the J call TRBJ2-1, with D hard to call. V gave up 4 bases and J gave up 6 bases, with 16 bases separating them. This CDR3 has 15 residues. Germline V gene sequence: CDR1 MNHEY, CDR2 SVGAGI. The DNA of the CDR3 is TGTGCCAGCAGTTGGGGAATGGGCAGGAGCAATGAGCAGTTCTTC. Amino acid sequence: CASSWGMGRSNEQFF.

The chain couples TRBV5-6 to TRBJ2-3, with D maybe TRBD1 (6 bases). The length of the CDR3 is 15 residues. CDR1 and CDR2 (germline): SGHDT, YYEEEE. With 2 bases removed from V and 7 bases from J, the gap between germline ends came to 17 bases. The CDR3 DNA is TGTGCCAGCAGCTTTCAGGGGCCAAACACGTATACGCAGTATTTT. Amino acids: CASSFQGPNTYTQYF.